These T cell receptor beta chains were read from a single sample in a study of vaccination and CD4 T cells after COVID-19. One entry per CDR3 protein results from TCRdb running MiXCR on the PCR reads. Of roughly 14,000 distinct CDR3 sequences listed, roughly 65% were seen once; the top ten hold 1% to 1.4%. The sample consisted of CD4+ T cells from blood, taken after SARS-CoV-2 vaccination. The source of these receptors is a human donor who had recovered from COVID-19. The CDR3 runs from the conserved cysteine through the conserved F or W. The D gene is left open where the match is weak. A row's size may be missing; if present it is once, few, many or a size class.

>-|TRBV20-1|TRBJ2-3|-
CSARDWAGLTDTQYF
TGCAGTGCTAGAGATTGGGCGGGACTCACAGATACGCAGTATTTT
>-|TRBV20-1|TRBJ2-7|TRBD2
CSARTGTSGGYEQYF
TGCAGTGCTAGAACCGGGACTAGCGGGGGATACGAGCAGTACTTC
>-|TRBV7-6|TRBJ2-1|TRBD2
CASSIPREMGNEQFF
TGTGCCAGCAGCATCCCGCGGGAGATGGGTAATGAGCAGTTCTTC
>-|TRBV20-1|TRBJ2-7|TRBD2
CSARFPGLAYEQYF
TGCAGTGCTAGATTTCCGGGACTAGCCTACGAGCAGTACTTC
>-|TRBV20-1|TRBJ2-1|TRBD2
CSARAPGLAYYNEQFF
TGCAGTGCTAGAGCTCCGGGACTAGCGTACTACAATGAGCAGTTCTTC
>-|TRBV24-1|TRBJ2-1|TRBD1
CATSIPTGESYNEQFF
TGTGCCACCAGTATACCGACAGGGGAGTCCTACAATGAGCAGTTCTTC
>-|TRBV15|TRBJ1-5|-
CATSRDWGEGPQHF
TGTGCCACCAGCAGAGATTGGGGCGAGGGGCCCCAGCATTTT
>once|TRBV15|TRBJ1-5|-
CATSRAGSDQPQHF
TGTGCCACCAGCAGAGCAGGGTCGGACCAGCCCCAGCATTTT
>few|TRBV19|TRBJ1-1|TRBD1
CASSIQGAEAFF
TGTGCCAGTAGTATCCAGGGGGCTGAAGCTTTCTTT
>-|TRBV6-2/TRBV6-3|TRBJ1-1|TRBD1
CASSSYRGKGTEAFF
TGTGCCAGCAGTTCCTACAGGGGGAAGGGTACTGAAGCTTTCTTT
>-|TRBV20-1|TRBJ1-1|-
CSASFVPAGTEAFF
TGCAGTGCTAGTTTCGTCCCAGCGGGCACTGAAGCTTTCTTT
>-|TRBV19|TRBJ1-1|-
CASSWPSRNTEAFF
TGTGCCAGTAGTTGGCCCAGCAGGAACACTGAAGCTTTCTTT
>-|TRBV6-2/TRBV6-3|TRBJ1-1|-
CASSPTDPGLNTEAFF
TGTGCCAGCAGTCCGACGGACCCAGGTTTGAACACTGAAGCTTTCTTT
>few|TRBV20-1|TRBJ2-3|-
CSANPLQDTQYF
TGCAGTGCTAATCCCCTGCAAGATACGCAGTATTTT